The 19 T cell receptor beta chains listed next were all sequenced from one sample in a study of spatial heterogeneity in lung cancer. Time point indicated: sample taken at primary tumor resection. Whole RNA obtained from tumor, nontumor lung or frozen PBMC underwent sequencing without sorting. Each CDR3 protein is one row after TCRdb ran MiXCR on the 5' RACE reads. The sample consists of 65,000 to 85,000 distinct CDR3 sequences, about a fifth of them appearing once. Sequencing was performed on PBMCs, taken at surgery. These receptors came from a male donor with early-stage non-small cell lung cancer.

V and J are TRBV2 and TRBJ2-6; D uncertain. The length of the CDR3 is 14 residues. V lost 5 bases to trimming and J lost 0 bases, with 5 bases between them. The germline V gene encodes CDR1 SNHLY and CDR2 FYNNEI. The CDR3 DNA is TGTGCCAGCAGTTCGGTCTCTGGGGCCAACGTCCTGACTTTC. Protein sequence: CASSSVSGANVLTF.

This chain joins TRBV7-2 and TRBJ2-3; TRBD2 might be the D (6 bases). CDR1 is SGHTA and CDR2 is FQGNSA in the germline V gene. CDR3 size: 16 residues. The ends were cut back, 0 bases at V and 5 bases at J, with 15 bases in the middle. CDR3 sequence: CASSLAGGLAGDTQYF. CDR3 in DNA: TGTGCCAGCAGCTTAGCGGGGGGACTTGCCGGAGATACGCAGTATTTT.

This chain uses TRBV24-1 with TRBJ2-3; the D is unclear. V was pared by 4 bases and J by 1 base, with 8 bases between. CDR3 size: 14 residues. Germline V CDR1 and CDR2: KGHDR, SFDVKD. The CDR3 DNA reads TGTGCCACCAGTGAAGAGTACGGCACAGATACGCAGTATTTT. Its translation is CATSEEYGTDTQYF.

This rearrangement joins TRBV7-9 to TRBJ2-7; TRBD1 matches at 7 bases. The CDR3 loop spans 16 amino acids. Germline CDR1 reads SEHNR; CDR2 reads FQNEAQ (reference sequence). Unmatched junction bases numbered 10, after V lost 5 bases and J lost 0 bases. Written as DNA, the CDR3 is TGTGCCAGCAGCATCCGTCCGGGACAGAGCTCCTACGAGCAGTACTTC. Protein sequence: CASSIRPGQSSYEQYF.

This clonotype was seen more than once but under ten times. The CDR3 region is CASSFGENGYTF. The CDR3 DNA is TGTGCCAGCAGTTTTGGGGAGAATGGCTACACCTTC. The V gene is TRBV12-3 or TRBV12-4, the J gene TRBJ1-2; D remains unclear. The CDR3 sequence is 12 residues long. The V end was cut by 3 bases, the J end by 6 bases, with 8 bases between.

This clonotype has at least ten counts. J is TRBJ2-2 and V is TRBV2; TRBD1 matches at 9 bases. Germline V gives CDR1 SNHLY, CDR2 FYNNEI. CDR3 size: 15 residues. The trim removed 2 bases at V and 4 bases at J, leaving 2 bases unmatched. The CDR3 sequence: CASSERQGGTGELFF. Here the CDR3 DNA reads TGTGCCAGCAGTGAACGACAGGGGGGCACCGGGGAGCTGTTTTTT.

This clonotype has just a few counts. The V call is TRBV4-2, the J call TRBJ2-2; 10 nucleotides agree with TRBD2. Germline CDR1 and CDR2: LGHNA and YNFKEQ. The CDR3 is made up of 16 amino acids. The V segment lost 4 bases and the J segment 3 bases; nucleotides outside the gene matches: 5. Here the CDR3 DNA reads TGTGCCAGCAGCCCCTCTAGCGGGGGAGACACCGGGGAGCTGTTTTTT. Protein: CASSPSSGGDTGELFF.

This clonotype was counted a few times. The chain is built from TRBV20-1 and TRBJ2-5, with 8 bases lining up with TRBD2. The CDR3 contains 17 residues. V lost 3 bases to trimming and J lost 5 bases; unmatched junction nucleotides: 17. Germline V CDR1 and CDR2: DFQATT, SNEGSKA (reference sequence). This chain's CDR3 is CSASRVDGRALLETQYF. The CDR3 coding sequence is TGCAGTGCTAGCCGCGTAGACGGGAGGGCTCTTTTGGAGACCCAGTACTTC.

This clonotype appeared a few times. The gene calls are TRBV10-3 and TRBJ2-5; D unclear. CDR1 and CDR2 (germline): ENHRY, SYGVKD. The CDR3 contains 13 residues. V lost 6 bases to trimming and J lost 5 bases, with 13 bases between them. Here the CDR3 DNA reads TGTGCCATCAGCACCACCTCCGGGGAGACCCAGTACTTC. This translates into CAISTTSGETQYF.

This chain uses TRBV9 with TRBJ2-3; D might be TRBD1 or TRBD2, each matching 5 bases. Trimming pared 4 bases from V and 0 bases from J, leaving 15 bases between. Germline V gene lookup returns CDR1 SGDLS and CDR2 YYNGEE. CDR3 length equals 16 residues. CDR3 nucleotides: TGTGCCAGCAGCATTACCGGGACGCCAAGCACAGATACGCAGTATTTT. It codes for CASSITGTPSTDTQYF.

The V call is TRBV11-2, the J call TRBJ2-7, with D hard to call. V was shortened by 1 base and J by 0 bases, with 13 bases between the two germline ends. This CDR3 comprises 16 residues. Germline V gene lookup returns CDR1 SGHAT and CDR2 FQNNGV. The CDR3 is CASSLVGALSSYEQYF. The DNA of the CDR3 is TGTGCCAGCAGCTTAGTGGGTGCGTTGAGCTCCTACGAGCAGTACTTC. The complete variable domain, with remaining parts taken from reference TRBV11-2 and TRBJ2-7, reads EAGVAQSPRYKIIEKRQSVAFWCNPISGHATLYWYQQILGQGPKLLIQFQNNGVVDDSQLPKDRFSAERLKGVDSTLKIQPAKLEDSAVYLCASSLVGALSSYEQYFGPGTRLTVT.

This clonotype was counted only a few times. The V and J genes are TRBV7-2 and TRBJ1-1; unclear D gene. This CDR3 contains 12 residues. Germline V gene sequence: CDR1 SGHTA, CDR2 FQGNSA. The V end was cut by 4 bases, the J end by 7 bases, with 10 bases between. The CDR3 spells CASSSLEGEAFF. The DNA for the CDR3 is TGTGCCAGCAGCTCCCTTGAGGGTGAAGCTTTCTTT.

The V and J genes are TRBV10-3 and TRBJ2-2; D is ambiguous. V was shortened by 0 bases and J by 3 bases, with 11 bases between the two germline ends. The CDR3 is 16 residues long. The germline V gene encodes CDR1 ENHRY and CDR2 SYGVKD. CDR3 nucleotide sequence: TGTGCCATCAGTGAGTCGGTTCGTTCGGACACCGGGGAGCTGTTTTTT. Translation: CAISESVRSDTGELFF.

The genes are TRBV19 and TRBJ2-7, with 9 bases lining up with TRBD1. This CDR3 has 18 amino acids. CDR1 LNHDA and CDR2 SQIVND come from the germline V gene (reference sequence). J gave up 1 base and V 7 bases, and 17 bases lay outside the gene matches. CDR3 sequence (DNA): TGTGCCAGTATCTGTCCGGGACAGGGCAAATCGGTATCCTACGAGCAGTACTTC. Its translation is CASICPGQGKSVSYEQYF.

The V gene is TRBV16, the J gene TRBJ2-1; 8 nucleotides line up with TRBD1. V gave up 0 bases and J gave up 10 bases; unmatched junction bases: 5. The germline CDR1 and CDR2 sequences are KGHSY and FQNENV. This CDR3 is built from 14 residues. This CDR3 reads CASSQSSRQGEQFF. As DNA, the CDR3 is TGTGCCAGCAGCCAATCAAGCCGACAGGGGGAGCAGTTCTTC.

V gene TRBV7-8 combines with J gene TRBJ2-7; TRBD1 matches 7 bases. CDR1 SGHVS and CDR2 FQNEAQ come from the germline V gene. The CDR3 consists of 14 residues. V lost 5 bases and J lost 6; bases outside the gene matches: 10. The CDR3 DNA reads TGTGCCAGCAGCATTCATCCGACAGGGTCCGAGCAGTACTTC. This gives the protein CASSIHPTGSEQYF.

This clonotype was counted many times. The chain recombines TRBV18 with TRBJ1-1; maybe TRBD1 (5 bases). The CDR3 has 12 amino acids. The V and J ends lost 6 bases and 5 bases respectively, with 10 bases between them. CDR1 is KGHSH and CDR2 is LQKENI in the germline V gene. CDR3 sequence: CASSARGTEAFF. CDR3 in DNA: TGTGCCAGCTCCGCGAGGGGAACTGAAGCTTTCTTT. The full variable domain, completed using reference TRBV18 and TRBJ1-1, is NAGVMQNPRHLVRRRGQEARLRCSPMKGHSHVYWYRQLPEEGLKFMVYLQKENIIDESGMPKERFSAEFPKEGPSILRIQQVVRGDSAAYFCASSARGTEAFFGQGTRLTVV.

This clonotype turned up a few times. The chain is built from TRBV12-3 or TRBV12-4 and TRBJ2-3; no firm D call. This CDR3 comprises 17 residues. Deletions cut 1 base from V and 0 bases from J, with 14 bases between. CDR3: CASSLEVAASSTDTQYF. In DNA form, the CDR3 reads TGTGCCAGCAGTTTAGAGGTGGCGGCAAGCAGCACAGATACGCAGTATTTT.

In its sample, this clonotype was seen many times. The gene calls are TRBV7-9 and TRBJ2-6, with D possibly TRBD1 on 7 matching bases. Germline V gives CDR1 SEHNR, CDR2 FQNEAQ (reference sequence). The V end was cut by 3 bases, the J end by 1 base, with 19 bases between. The CDR3 runs to 19 residues. The CDR3 sequence is CASSFGYRGGASGANVLTF. In nucleotides, the CDR3 is TGTGCCAGCAGCTTTGGATACAGGGGAGGCGCGTCTGGGGCCAACGTCCTGACTTTC.